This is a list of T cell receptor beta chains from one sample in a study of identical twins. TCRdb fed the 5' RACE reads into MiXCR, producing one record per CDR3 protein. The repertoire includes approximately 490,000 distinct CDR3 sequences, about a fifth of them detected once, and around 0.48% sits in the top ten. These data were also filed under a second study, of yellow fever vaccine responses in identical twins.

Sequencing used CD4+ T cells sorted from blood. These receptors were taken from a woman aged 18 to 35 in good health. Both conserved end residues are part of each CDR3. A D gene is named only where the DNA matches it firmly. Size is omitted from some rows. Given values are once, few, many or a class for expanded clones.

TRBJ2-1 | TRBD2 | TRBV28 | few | TGTGCCAGCGGTTGGCTAGCGGGAGGGAGCTACAATGAGCAGTTCTTC | CASGWLAGGSYNEQFF
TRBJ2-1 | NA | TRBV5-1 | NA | TGCGCCAGCAGCGGGTCCGGGGCCTCCTACAATGAGCAGTTCTTC | CASSGSGASYNEQFF
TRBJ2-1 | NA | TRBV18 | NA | TGTGCCAGCTCTCGAGTGGGGCTTAATGAGCAGTTCTTC | CASSRVGLNEQFF
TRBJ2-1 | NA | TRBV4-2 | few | TGTGCCAGCAGCCAAGATCGGGATGAGCAGTTCTTC | CASSQDRDEQFF
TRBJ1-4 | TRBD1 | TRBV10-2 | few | TGCGCCAGCAGTGAGCCCCCTAGACAGGGAGGCGAAAAACTGTTTTTT | CASSEPPRQGGEKLFF
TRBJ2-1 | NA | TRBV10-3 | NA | TGTGCCATCAGTGAGGCGGAGAGCTCCTACAATGAGCAGTTCTTC | CAISEAESSYNEQFF
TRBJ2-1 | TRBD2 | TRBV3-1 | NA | TGTGCCAGCAGCCCGGCGGTAGCGGGATACCACAATGAGCAGTTCTTC | CASSPAVAGYHNEQFF
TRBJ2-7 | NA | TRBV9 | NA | TGTGCCAGCAGCGTATGGGGAGAACACGAGCAGTACTTC | CASSVWGEHEQYF
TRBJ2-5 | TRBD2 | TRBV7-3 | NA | TGTGCCAGCAGCTTAGGACTAGCGGGAGATTCCCAGTACTTC | CASSLGLAGDSQYF
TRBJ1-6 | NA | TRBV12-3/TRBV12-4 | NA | TGTGCCAGCAGCACGAATTCACCCCTCCACTTT | CASSTNSPLHF
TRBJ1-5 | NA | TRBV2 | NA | TGTGCCAGCAACTGGGGCCTAAATCAGCCCCAGCATTTT | CASNWGLNQPQHF
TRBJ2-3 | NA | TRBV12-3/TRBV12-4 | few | TGTGCCAGCAGTCCCAAGAGGCTTGGGCAGTATTTT | CASSPKRLGQYF
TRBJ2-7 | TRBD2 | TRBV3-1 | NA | TGTGCCAGCAGCCTGGGATCGGCGGGAGGGATGTACGAGCAGTACTTC | CASSLGSAGGMYEQYF
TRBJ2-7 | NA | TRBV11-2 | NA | TGTGCCAGCAGCTTAGGAAACACAGGTCCGGTAAGCTTC | CASSLGNTGPVSF
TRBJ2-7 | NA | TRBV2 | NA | TGTGCCAGCAAAGGGGACACCGGGTCGACCTACGAGCAGTACTTC | CASKGDTGSTYEQYF
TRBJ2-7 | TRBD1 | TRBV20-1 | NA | TGCAGTGCTAGTCAGGGGGCAGGGGAGCAGTACTTC | CSASQGAGEQYF